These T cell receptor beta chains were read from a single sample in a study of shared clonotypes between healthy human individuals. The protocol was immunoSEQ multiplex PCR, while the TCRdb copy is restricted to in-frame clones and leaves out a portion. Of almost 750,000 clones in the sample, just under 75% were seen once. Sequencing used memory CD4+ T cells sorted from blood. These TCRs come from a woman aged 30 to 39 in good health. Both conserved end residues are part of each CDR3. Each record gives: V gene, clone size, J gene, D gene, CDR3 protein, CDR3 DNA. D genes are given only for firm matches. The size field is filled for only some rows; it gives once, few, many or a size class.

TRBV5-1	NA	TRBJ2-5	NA	CASKLVGFKETQYF	TGCGCCAGCAAGTTGGTCGGTTTCAAAGAGACCCAGTACTTC
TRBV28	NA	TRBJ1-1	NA	CASSAPGDFTEAFF	TGTGCCAGCAGTGCCCCCGGGGATTTCACTGAAGCTTTCTTT
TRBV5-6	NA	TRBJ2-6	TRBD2	CASMRGGPSGANVLTF	TGTGCCAGCATGCGGGGGGGACCCTCTGGGGCCAACGTCCTGACTTTC
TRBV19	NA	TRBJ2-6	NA	CASSLRAGGANVLTF	TGTGCCAGTAGCTTAAGGGCAGGTGGGGCCAACGTCCTGACTTTC
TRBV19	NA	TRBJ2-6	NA	CASSNRDGSGANVLTF	TGTGCCAGTAGTAACCGCGATGGGTCTGGGGCCAACGTCCTGACTTTC
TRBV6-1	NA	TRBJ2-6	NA	CASGPMRVLTF	TGTGCCAGCGGGCCAATGCGCGTCCTGACTTTC
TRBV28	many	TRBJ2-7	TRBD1	CASSRRGGTGLAYEQYF	TGTGCCAGCAGTCGGAGGGGGGGGACAGGGTTAGCCTACGAGCAGTACTTC
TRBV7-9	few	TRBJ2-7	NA	CASSSSRAPYEQYF	TGTGCCAGCAGCTCCAGCCGGGCCCCCTACGAGCAGTACTTC
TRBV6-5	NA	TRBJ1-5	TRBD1	CASSPLTGGQPQHF	TGTGCCAGCAGTCCCCTCACAGGGGGACAGCCCCAGCATTTT
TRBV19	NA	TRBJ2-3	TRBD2	CASSIPASGYTDTQYF	TGTGCCAGTAGTATTCCGGCTAGCGGGTACACAGATACGCAGTATTTT
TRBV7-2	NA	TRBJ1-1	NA	CASTLGGVTEAFF	TGTGCCAGCACTTTAGGAGGGGTAACTGAAGCTTTCTTT
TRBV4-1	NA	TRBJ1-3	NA	CASSQDADSYSGNTIYF	TGCGCCAGCAGCCAAGACGCTGACAGCTACTCTGGAAACACCATATATTTT
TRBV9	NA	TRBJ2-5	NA	CASSPGSVRQETQYF	TGTGCCAGCAGTCCCGGATCGGTCCGACAAGAGACCCAGTACTTC
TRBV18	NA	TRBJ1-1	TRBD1	CASSQGQSLWNTEAFF	TGTGCCAGCTCACAGGGACAGTCACTTTGGAACACTGAAGCTTTCTTT
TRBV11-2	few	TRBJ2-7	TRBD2	CASSPSSGNAQYF	TGTGCCAGCAGCCCTTCTAGCGGGAACGCGCAGTACTTC
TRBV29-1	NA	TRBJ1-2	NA	CSVGTSRGRGNYGYTF	TGCAGCGTTGGAACCTCCCGGGGCCGGGGCAACTATGGCTACACCTTC
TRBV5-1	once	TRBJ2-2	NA	CASSLKGPHTGELFF	TGCGCCAGCAGCTTGAAGGGACCTCACACCGGGGAGCTGTTTTTT
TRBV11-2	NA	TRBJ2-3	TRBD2	CASSPRLAGGQNTQYF	TGTGCCAGCAGCCCTCGACTAGCGGGAGGGCAGAATACGCAGTATTTT
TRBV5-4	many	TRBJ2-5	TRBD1	CASSLGGQGHRTQYF	TGTGCCAGCAGCTTGGGGGGACAGGGGCACCGAACCCAGTACTTC
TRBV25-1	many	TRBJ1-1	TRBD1	CASSVTGGNTEAFF	TGTGCCAGCAGTGTGACAGGGGGTAACACTGAAGCTTTCTTT
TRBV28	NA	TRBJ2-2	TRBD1	CASRPGTGGFVGELFF	TGTGCCAGCAGACCCGGGACAGGGGGCTTTGTCGGGGAGCTGTTTTTT
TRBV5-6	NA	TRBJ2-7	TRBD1	CASSPGQGLSEQYF	TGTGCCAGCAGCCCGGGACAGGGTCTCTCCGAGCAGTACTTC
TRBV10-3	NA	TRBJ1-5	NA	CAISESILGSNQPQHF	TGTGCCATCAGTGAGTCGATTTTGGGAAGCAATCAGCCCCAGCATTTT
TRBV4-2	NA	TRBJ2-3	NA	CASSYDSSTDTQYF	TGTGCCAGCAGCTACGACTCAAGCACAGATACGCAGTATTTT
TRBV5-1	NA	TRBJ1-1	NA	CASSLEATMNTEAFF	TGCGCCAGCAGCTTGGAGGCCACCATGAACACTGAAGCTTTCTTT
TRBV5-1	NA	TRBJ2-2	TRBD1	CASSATQGAGGELFF	TGCGCCAGCAGCGCGACACAGGGGGCCGGCGGGGAGCTGTTTTTT
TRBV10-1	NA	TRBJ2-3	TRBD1	CASSEGTGAPDTQYF	TGCGCCAGCAGTGAGGGGACAGGGGCCCCAGATACGCAGTATTTT
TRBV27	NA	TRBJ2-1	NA	CAIRGSYNEQFF	TGTGCCATCAGGGGCTCCTACAATGAGCAGTTCTTC
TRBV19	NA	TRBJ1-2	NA	CASSTPVGGTAHF	TGTGCCAGTAGTACTCCCGTTGGGGGGACGGCGCACTTC
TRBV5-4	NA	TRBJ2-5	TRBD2	CASSSQTSAQETQYF	TGTGCCAGCAGCTCCCAGACTAGCGCCCAAGAGACCCAGTACTTC
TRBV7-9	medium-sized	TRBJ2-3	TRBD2	CASTAGLAAYVGYF	TGTGCCAGCACAGCGGGGCTAGCGGCCTACGTGGGGTATTTT
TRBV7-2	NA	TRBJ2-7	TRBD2	CASSPGLAEYEQYF	TGTGCCAGCAGCCCTGGGCTAGCGGAGTACGAGCAGTACTTC
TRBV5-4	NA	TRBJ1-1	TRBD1	CASSTPVGQGRTEAFF	TGTGCCAGCAGCACTCCAGTGGGACAGGGGCGGACTGAAGCTTTCTTT
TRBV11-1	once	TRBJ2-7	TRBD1	CASSSILTGGTYEQYF	TGTGCCAGCAGCTCAATCCTGACAGGGGGTACCTACGAGCAGTACTTC
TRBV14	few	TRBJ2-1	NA	CASSHGLWRDSYNEQFF	TGTGCCAGCAGCCACGGGTTGTGGCGGGACTCCTACAATGAGCAGTTCTTC
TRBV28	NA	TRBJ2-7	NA	CASSLGGSARLGEQYF	TGTGCCAGCAGTTTAGGCGGGTCAGCAAGACTAGGCGAGCAGTACTTC
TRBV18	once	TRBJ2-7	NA	CASQRDPSYEQYF	TGTGCCAGCCAGAGAGATCCCTCCTACGAGCAGTACTTC
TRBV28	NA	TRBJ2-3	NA	CASRDSIYTDTQYF	TGTGCCAGCAGGGACTCCATCTACACAGATACGCAGTATTTT
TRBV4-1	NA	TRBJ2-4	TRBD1	CASSQLGSGTDKNIQYF	TGCGCCAGCAGCCAGTTAGGTTCCGGGACAGACAAAAACATTCAGTACTTC
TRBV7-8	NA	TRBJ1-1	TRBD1	CASSSSIRGRGNEAFF	TGTGCCAGCAGCTCCTCAATTAGGGGGCGGGGAAATGAAGCTTTCTTT
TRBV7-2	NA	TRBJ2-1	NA	CASSLGIAAAYNEQFF	TGTGCCAGCAGCTTAGGTATAGCGGCAGCCTACAATGAGCAGTTCTTC
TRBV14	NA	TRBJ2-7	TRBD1	CASSQASDRALSYEQYF	TGTGCCAGCAGCCAAGCGTCAGACAGGGCCCTATCCTACGAGCAGTACTTC
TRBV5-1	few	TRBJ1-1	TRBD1	CASSLTGTNTEAFF	TGCGCCAGCAGCCTGACAGGGACGAACACTGAAGCTTTCTTT
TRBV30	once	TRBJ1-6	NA	CAWSRDIYNSPLHF	TGTGCCTGGAGTCGAGACATCTATAATTCACCCCTCCACTTT
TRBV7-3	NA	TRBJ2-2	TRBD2	CASSFTSGSNTGELFF	TGTGCCAGCAGCTTTACTAGCGGGAGTAACACCGGGGAGCTGTTTTTT